The 5 T cell receptor beta chains listed next were all sequenced from one sample in a study of shared clonotypes between healthy human individuals. Some clones are missing from TCRdb's copy, which holds only in-frame ones; the method was immunoSEQ multiplex PCR. The sample records under 2,500,000 clones, 90% to 97% being singletons. Sequencing was performed on naive CD4+ T cells sorted from blood. Subset indicated: CD45RA+ positively selected. These receptors were taken from a man aged 18 to 35 in good health.

The chain employs TRBV28 and TRBJ2-7, with 7 bases aligning to TRBD2. The germline V gene encodes CDR1 MDHEN and CDR2 SYDVKM. Germline trimming cut 3 bases from V and 4 bases from J; bases unmatched to any gene: 12. The CDR3 length is 16 residues. The CDR3 DNA reads TGTGCCAGCAGTTTGAAGGGGATCATGGGAGGGTACGAGCAGTACTTC. Translating it yields CASSLKGIMGGYEQYF.

V usage is TRBV5-4 and J usage is TRBJ2-7; 14 nucleotides line up with TRBD2. The length of the CDR3 is 16 residues. V was pared by 1 base and J by 5 bases, with 5 bases of the junction left unmatched. Germline assignment: CDR1 SGHNT and CDR2 YYREEE (reference sequence). CDR3 coding DNA: TGTGCCAGCAGCTTGATACCGGGACTAGCGGGAGACGAGCAGTACTTC. Translated: CASSLIPGLAGDEQYF.

V usage is TRBV6-6 and J usage is TRBJ1-2; 7 bases agree with TRBD1. This CDR3 region has 16 residues. Germline CDR1 and CDR2: MNHNY and SVGAGI (reference sequence). V was pared by 7 bases and J by 6 bases, with 17 bases of the junction left unmatched. The CDR3 DNA reads as TGTGCCAGCACTCACCAGGGACAGTGGGCCTTACATGGCTACACCTTC. This gives the protein CASTHQGQWALHGYTF.

V usage is TRBV11-2 and J usage is TRBJ2-7, with 10 bases fitting TRBD2. This CDR3 is built from 17 residues. Trimming removed 5 bases from V and 3 bases from J; junction bases left unmatched: 13. The germline V gene has CDR1 SGHAT and CDR2 FQNNGV. This CDR3 is CASSPYPPRTSGYEQYF. Here the CDR3 DNA reads TGTGCCAGCAGCCCTTACCCGCCCCGGACTAGCGGCTACGAGCAGTACTTC. The whole variable domain, filled in from reference TRBV11-2 and TRBJ2-7, reads EAGVAQSPRYKIIEKRQSVAFWCNPISGHATLYWYQQILGQGPKLLIQFQNNGVVDDSQLPKDRFSAERLKGVDSTLKIQPAKLEDSAVYLCASSPYPPRTSGYEQYFGPGTRLTVT.

The genes are TRBV5-4 and TRBJ2-5, with TRBD2 matching 11 bases. The CDR3 runs to 15 residues. The V segment lost 4 bases and the J segment 3 bases; nucleotides outside the gene matches: 5. Germline V lookup: CDR1 SGHNT, CDR2 YYREEE (reference sequence). The CDR3 DNA reads TGTGCCAGCAGCCGACTAGCGGGGCTAAAAGAGACCCAGTACTTC. It translates to CASSRLAGLKETQYF.